These 10 T cell receptor beta chains share one sample of origin, sequenced in a study of cytomegalovirus exposure and HLA in healthy donors. With 60 Vbeta and 13 Jbeta primers, the PCR was carried out. Measured with immunoSEQ multiplex PCR; TCRdb has only the in-frame clones, and not every one. The table has 110,000 to 150,000 clones, about 8.9% seen once. The material sequenced was PBMCs. These receptors originate from a man aged 50 to 60 in good health and CMV-seronegative.

This clone was observed a handful of times. The gene calls are TRBV9 and TRBJ2-3; 15 nucleotides agree with TRBD2. Losses at the gene ends were 0 bases for V and 6 bases for J; bases not matched to a gene: 5. From germline, CDR1 is SGDLS and CDR2 YYNGEE. This CDR3 is 17 amino acids long. For the CDR3, the DNA is TGTGCCAGCAGCGTAGGGGGGACTAGCGGGGGGCAGGATACGCAGTATTTT. Translated, it gives CASSVGGTSGGQDTQYF.

This clone was picked up a small number of times. The chain has TRBV6-5 and TRBJ1-1; D not resolved. Trimming removed 0 bases at V and 2 bases at J, with 10 bases between. The CDR3 loop spans 15 amino acids. Germline CDR1 reads MNHEY; CDR2 reads SVGAGI. CDR3 in DNA: TGTGCCAGCAGTTACTCGGGTACGGGAAACACTGAAGCTTTCTTT. Amino acid sequence: CASSYSGTGNTEAFF.

This clone has only a few counts. This chain joins TRBV5-5 and TRBJ1-1, with unresolved D. CDR3 size: 13 residues. V was clipped by 4 bases and J by 0 bases, with 7 bases between them. Germline V gene data show CDR1 as SGHKS and CDR2 as YYEKEE (reference sequence). The CDR3, as DNA: TGTGCCAGCAGCCTAACGGTGAACACTGAAGCTTTCTTT. Translated: CASSLTVNTEAFF.

The V gene is TRBV6-1, the J gene TRBJ1-2; D unclear. This CDR3 has 14 amino acids. Germline CDR1 MNHNS, CDR2 SASEGT. The V end lost 4 bases, the J end lost 0 bases, and 9 bases lay between the germline ends. CDR3 coding DNA: TGTGCCAGCAGTGTGGCCGCCGCTAACTATGGCTACACCTTC. This encodes CASSVAAANYGYTF.

The V gene is TRBV7-6, the J gene TRBJ2-5; D call uncertain. Germline lookup yields CDR1 SGHVS and CDR2 FNYEAQ. Trimming shortened V by 3 bases and J by 3 bases, and 5 bases separated the two germline ends. This CDR3 spans 12 amino acids. CDR3 sequence: CASSLEKETQYF. The CDR3 coding sequence is TGTGCCAGCAGCTTGGAGAAAGAGACCCAGTACTTC. The variable domain in full, completed from reference TRBV7-6 and TRBJ2-5, reads GAGVSQSPRYKVTKRGQDVALRCDPISGHVSLYWYRQALGQGPEFLTYFNYEAQQDKSGLPNDRFSAERPEGSISTLTIQRTEQRDSAMYRCASSLEKETQYFGPGTRLLVL.

The CDR3: CASSPITNNWNEQFF. As DNA, the CDR3 is TGTGCCAGCAGCCCCATTACCAACAATTGGAATGAGCAGTTCTTC. The chain links TRBV11-2 to TRBJ2-1; D is unclear. Trimming left V 5 bases short and J 7 bases short, with 18 bases between. This CDR3 is 15 amino acids long. Germline V gene lookup returns CDR1 SGHAT and CDR2 FQNNGV.

J is TRBJ2-5 and V is TRBV7-9; possibly TRBD1 for D (6 bases). From germline, CDR1 is SEHNR and CDR2 FQNEAQ (reference sequence). The CDR3 is 12 amino acids. Between the trimmed V and J ends, which lost 8 bases and 2 bases, there was a span of 9 bases. The CDR3 protein is CASGQIQETQYF. DNA of the CDR3: TGTGCCAGCGGACAGATACAAGAGACCCAGTACTTC.

This clone was detected only a few times. V is TRBV18 and J is TRBJ1-2, with 8 bases aligning to TRBD1. Germline CDR1 is KGHSH and CDR2 is LQKENI. The ends lost 5 bases at V and 4 bases at J; junction bases unmatched: 6. This CDR3 contains 14 residues. The CDR3 loop reads CASSTGGGSYGYTF. CDR3 DNA: TGTGCCAGCTCAACAGGGGGGGGTAGCTATGGCTACACCTTC.

This clone turned up a few times. The chain combines TRBV6-5 with TRBJ2-6; D remains ambiguous. The CDR3 covers 14 residues. Germline V gene lookup returns CDR1 MNHEY and CDR2 SVGAGI. Trimming took off 6 bases at V and 4 bases at J, with 10 bases between the two ends. The CDR3 here is CASRRNGGANVLTF. The CDR3 bases are TGTGCCAGCAGACGAAACGGGGGGGCCAACGTCCTGACTTTC.

The chain carries TRBV19 and TRBJ1-1, with TRBD1 identical over 8 bases. J gave up 4 bases and V 5 bases, and 9 bases lay outside the gene matches. The CDR3 covers 15 residues. Germline V gene lookup returns CDR1 LNHDA and CDR2 SQIVND (reference sequence). The CDR3 region is CASSLQIQGGTEAFF. The CDR3, as DNA: TGTGCCAGTAGTCTTCAAATACAGGGGGGCACTGAAGCTTTCTTT.